The clone carrying this T cell receptor beta chain was seen a few times. Antigen unknown. The V segment lost 4 bases and the J segment 5 bases; nucleotides outside the gene matches: 6. Germline CDR1 LGHNA, CDR2 YNFKEQ. The CDR3 covers 15 residues. The data were obtained in a study of cytomegalovirus exposure and HLA in healthy donors. Findings and limits, study-wide: Other equally common chains were less clonally expanded than HLA-associated TCR beta chains, a later analysis showed. The study had only CMV serostatus as immune exposure information.

The PCR employed 60 Vbeta primers together with 13 Jbeta primers. Sequencing was performed with immunoSEQ multiplex PCR; in TCRdb, only in-frame clones are kept and a portion is missing. The sample shows fewer than 200,000 clones, roughly 77% of them seen only once. Sequenced material: PBMCs. The chain recombines TRBV4-2 with TRBJ2-5, with TRBD1 identical over 11 bases. The receptor's source is a male donor in good health and CMV-seronegative. The CDR3 sequence: CASSPPDRGLETQYF. CDR3 in DNA: TGTGCCAGCAGCCCACCGGACAGGGGGCTTGAGACCCAGTACTTC.